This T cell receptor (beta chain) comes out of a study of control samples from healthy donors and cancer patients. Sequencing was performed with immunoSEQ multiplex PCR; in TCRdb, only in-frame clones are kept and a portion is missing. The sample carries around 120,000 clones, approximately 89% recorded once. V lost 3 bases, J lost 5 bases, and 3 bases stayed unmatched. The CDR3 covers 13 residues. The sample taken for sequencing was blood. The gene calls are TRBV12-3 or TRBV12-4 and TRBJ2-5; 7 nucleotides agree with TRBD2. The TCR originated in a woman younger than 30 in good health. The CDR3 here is CASSFPGRETQYF. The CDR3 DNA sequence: TGTGCCAGCAGTTTCCCCGGGAGGGAGACCCAGTACTTC.